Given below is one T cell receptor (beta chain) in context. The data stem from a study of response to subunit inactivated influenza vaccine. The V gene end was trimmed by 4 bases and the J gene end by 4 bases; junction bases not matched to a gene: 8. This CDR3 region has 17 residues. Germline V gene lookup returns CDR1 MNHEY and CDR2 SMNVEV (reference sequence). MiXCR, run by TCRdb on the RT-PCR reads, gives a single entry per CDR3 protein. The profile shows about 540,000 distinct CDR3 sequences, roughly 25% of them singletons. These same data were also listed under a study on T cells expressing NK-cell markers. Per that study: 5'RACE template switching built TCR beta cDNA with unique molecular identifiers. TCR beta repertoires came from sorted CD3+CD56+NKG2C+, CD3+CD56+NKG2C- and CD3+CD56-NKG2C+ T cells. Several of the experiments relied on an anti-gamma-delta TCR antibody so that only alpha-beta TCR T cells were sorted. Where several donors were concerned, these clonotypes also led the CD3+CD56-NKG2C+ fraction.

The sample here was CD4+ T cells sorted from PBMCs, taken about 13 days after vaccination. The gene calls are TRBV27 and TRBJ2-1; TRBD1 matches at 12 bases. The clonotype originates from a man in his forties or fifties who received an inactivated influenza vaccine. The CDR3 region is CASSYTGQGAGYNEQFF. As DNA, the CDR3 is TGTGCCAGCAGTTACACGGGACAGGGGGCCGGGTACAATGAGCAGTTCTTC.